The 7 T cell receptor beta chains presented below share a single source sample, sequenced in a study of T cell changes during pregnancy in multiple sclerosis. Repertoires were generated with immunoSEQ multiplex PCR, while TCRdb's copy carries only in-frame clones and drops some. The table has roughly 80,000 clones, around 92% seen once; the top ten hold roughly 1.4%. Here the sequenced sample was peripheral blood, taken before pregnancy. Every receptor here comes from a female donor with multiple sclerosis, enrolled in a pregnancy study.

This clone was seen only a few times. The J gene is TRBJ1-1, the V gene TRBV7-9; a possible D gene is TRBD1 (6 bases). The germline gives CDR1 SEHNR, CDR2 FQNEAQ (reference sequence). Trimming stripped 4 bases from V and 8 bases from J, with 17 bases between. This CDR3 is built from 14 residues. The CDR3 loop reads CASSSSGTTLEAFF. The CDR3 DNA is TGTGCCAGCAGCTCCTCCGGGACAACTTTAGAAGCTTTCTTT.

The rearrangement joins TRBV4-2 to TRBJ1-1; possible D gene TRBD1, 5 bases. CDR3 size: 13 residues. Trimming took off 0 bases at V and 10 bases at J, with 12 bases between the two ends. Germline V gene sequence: CDR1 LGHNA, CDR2 YNFKEQ. This CDR3 is CASSQDGGEGAFF. The CDR3 nucleotides read TGTGCCAGCAGCCAAGATGGGGGGGAGGGAGCTTTCTTT.

The rearrangement uses TRBV6-5 and TRBJ2-5; weak D call: TRBD2 (5 bases). The ends were cut back, 6 bases at V and 5 bases at J, with 10 bases in the middle. CDR3 size: 12 residues. Germline V gives CDR1 MNHEY, CDR2 SVGAGI. In DNA, the CDR3 is TGTGCCAGCAGGAATTCGGGGGAGACCCAGTACTTC. Translated: CASRNSGETQYF.

V usage is TRBV6-1 and J usage is TRBJ1-6, with 7 bases that match TRBD1. CDR3 size: 16 residues. Per the germline V gene, CDR1 is MNHNS and CDR2 is SASEGT. J gave up 6 bases and V 4 bases, and 9 bases lay outside the gene matches. DNA of the CDR3: TGTGCCAGCAGTGGCCCCAGGGGGACAGCTAATTCACCCCTCCACTTT. This gives the protein CASSGPRGTANSPLHF.

The chain carries TRBV6-6 and TRBJ2-7; 7 nucleotides match TRBD2. This CDR3 comprises 14 residues. From germline, CDR1 is MNHNY and CDR2 SVGAGI (reference sequence). With 7 bases clipped from V and 0 bases from J, the junction kept 6 bases outside the gene matches. CDR3: CASKQAGISYEQYF. The DNA of the CDR3 is TGTGCCAGCAAACAAGCGGGGATCTCCTACGAGCAGTACTTC.

A note on this clone: The conserved phenylalanine or tryptophan normally closing the CDR3 is absent here, so this likely arose from a read error. Because the CDR3's place on the DNA is in doubt, the DNA is left out and the CDR3 is given as listed by TCRdb. The V gene is TRBV12-1, the J gene TRBJ1-1. TRBV12-1 corresponds to a pseudogene. The CDR3 length is 10 residues, termini included. The chain's CDR3 is CASSLSGTSI.

The chain joins TRBV5-4 to TRBJ1-1, with a tentative D call TRBD1 (5 bases). Germline V gives CDR1 SGHNT, CDR2 YYREEE (reference sequence). The V end lost 4 bases, the J end lost 6 bases, and 16 bases lay between the germline ends. There are 14 residues in the CDR3. In DNA, the CDR3 is TGTGCCAGCAGCCCGGAGGGCCGGGGCCCTGAAGCTTTCTTT. Protein sequence: CASSPEGRGPEAFF.